Sequencing of this T cell receptor beta chain was carried out in a study of blood T cell repertoires in COVID-19. Study background: Acute and convalescent COVID-19 samples came from the United States, Italy and Spain. T cells, B-cell-depleted T cells, or PBMCs provided the cDNA or gDNA that served as material.

In its sample, this clone was seen once. V was pared by 6 bases and J by 4 bases, with 9 bases of the junction left unmatched. This CDR3 region has 14 residues. The V gene's germline CDR1 is SGHTA and CDR2 FQGNSA. Measured with immunoSEQ multiplex PCR; TCRdb has only the in-frame clones, and not every one. The sample lists fewer than 250,000 clones; approximately 83% were seen once. The chain uses TRBV7-2 and TRBJ2-7; 7 bases line up with TRBD1. The sequencing input was peripheral blood. The source is a woman aged 50 to 60 with acute or convalescent COVID-19. CDR3 amino acids: CASSADRSLYEQYF. CDR3 DNA: TGTGCCAGCAGTGCGGACAGGTCTTTGTACGAGCAGTACTTC.